The 14 T cell receptor beta chains given below trace back to one sample, sequenced in a study of identical twins. TCRdb used MiXCR to reprocess the 5' RACE reads, holding one entry per CDR3 protein. The sample yields over 250,000 distinct CDR3 sequences, 7.5% to 9.5% seen once. The sample was also reused in another study, on yellow fever vaccine responses in identical twins.

The sequenced sample was CD8+ T cells sorted from blood. These receptors all come from a woman aged 18-30 years in good health.

CDR3 protein: CASNLGQGSTEAFF. In nucleotides, the CDR3 is TGTGCCAGCAACCTAGGACAGGGGAGTACTGAAGCTTTCTTT. The genes are TRBV5-6 and TRBJ1-1; 9 bases map to TRBD1. The CDR3 is made up of 14 amino acids. V lost 6 bases and J lost 5; bases outside the gene matches: 8. The germline gives CDR1 SGHDT, CDR2 YYEEEE.

Only a few counts were recorded for this clonotype. The V and J genes are TRBV12-3 or TRBV12-4 and TRBJ1-2; no clear D. CDR3 size: 14 residues. Trimming removed 5 bases from V and 2 bases from J, with 12 bases in between. CDR3 region: CASSTMSENYGYTF. The CDR3 nucleotides read TGTGCCAGCAGTACGATGAGCGAAAACTATGGCTACACCTTC.

This clonotype came up a few times. The V gene is TRBV11-2, the J gene TRBJ2-3, with 9 bases aligning to TRBD2. In germline, CDR1 is SGHAT, CDR2 FQNNGV. J gave up 2 bases and V 2 bases, and 2 bases lay outside the gene matches. CDR3 size: 15 residues. The CDR3 coding sequence is TGTGCCAGCAGCTTACTAGCGGGGTTCACAGATACGCAGTATTTT. Translation gives CASSLLAGFTDTQYF.

The table lists this clonotype with many counts. The chain links TRBV10-3 to TRBJ2-1; D is ambiguous. Germline lookup yields CDR1 ENHRY and CDR2 SYGVKD. Deletions cut 0 bases from V and 10 bases from J, with 10 bases between. This CDR3 contains 13 residues. The CDR3 protein is CAISESPEYEQFF. In DNA, the CDR3 is TGTGCCATCAGTGAGTCGCCGGAATACGAGCAGTTCTTC.

For the CDR3, the DNA is TGCAGTGCTAGAGATCGTCACGAGCGGGAGGTTATGTTCTTC. Its translation is CSARDRHEREVMFF. This chain connects TRBV20-1 to TRBJ2-1; 9 bases fit TRBD2. The CDR3 runs to 14 residues. The J segment lost 15 bases and the V segment lost 0 bases, leaving 12 bases of the junction unmatched. Germline V gene data show CDR1 as DFQATT and CDR2 as SNEGSKA (reference sequence).

This clonotype showed up just a few times. The chain links TRBV12-3 or TRBV12-4 to TRBJ2-3; no definite D call. The V end was cut by 1 base, the J end by 0 bases, with 8 bases between. The CDR3 is made up of 15 amino acids. For the CDR3, the DNA is TGTGCCAGCAGTTTAGTCGAGTCTAGCACAGATACGCAGTATTTT. It specifies CASSLVESSTDTQYF.

This clonotype was counted between two and nine times. The rearrangement links TRBV12-3 or TRBV12-4 to TRBJ2-1; TRBD2 agrees at 11 bases. The V gene end was trimmed by 4 bases and the J gene end by 8 bases; junction bases not matched to a gene: 10. This CDR3 has 16 residues. CDR3 loop: CASSSHSGRGFYEQFF. CDR3 coding DNA: TGTGCCAGCAGTTCCCATAGCGGGAGGGGGTTCTATGAGCAGTTCTTC.

The V and J genes are TRBV21-1 and TRBJ2-6. TRBV21-1 is a known pseudogene. CDR3 length: 19 amino acids. For the CDR3, the DNA is TGTGCCAGCAGCAAACTTTCAGGACCGCGGCAATCTGGGGCCAACGTCCTGACTTTC. Translation gives CASSKLSGPRQSGANVLTF.

The rearrangement joins TRBV7-9 to TRBJ1-1; D remains ambiguous. The CDR3 is 14 amino acids. Germline values: CDR1 SEHNR, CDR2 FQNEAQ (reference sequence). The ends were cut back, 0 bases at V and 7 bases at J, with 12 bases in the middle. The CDR3 nucleotides are TGTGCCAGCAGCTTAGCGAAAAACAGAGGTGAAGCTTTCTTT. The encoded protein is CASSLAKNRGEAFF.

This clonotype was observed at least ten times. The J gene is TRBJ2-3, the V gene TRBV11-2; 12 bases line up with TRBD1. The germline gives CDR1 SGHAT, CDR2 FQNNGV. The trim removed 4 bases at V and 2 bases at J, leaving 10 bases unmatched. There are 18 residues in the CDR3. CDR3 DNA sequence: TGTGCCAGCAGCTCCCGGGACAGGGGGCGCGATGTCACAGATACGCAGTATTTT. Protein: CASSSRDRGRDVTDTQYF.

This clonotype occurred many times. The J gene is TRBJ1-4, the V gene TRBV5-1; a weak D match, TRBD1 (6 bases). The V gene's germline CDR1 is SGHRS and CDR2 YFSETQ. This CDR3 contains 15 residues. The V gene lost 3 bases and the J gene lost 8 bases, with 17 bases spanning the gap. The CDR3 region has the DNA TGCGCCAGCAGCTCCCTGGACAGCCCGGGCGAAAAACTGTTTTTT. It specifies CASSSLDSPGEKLFF.

This clonotype was seen ten or more times. The junction departs from the called germline gene at one end, perhaps through a read error. The chain joins TRBV7-8 to TRBJ2-1, with 8 bases aligning to TRBD2. This CDR3 contains 16 residues. CDR1 and CDR2 from the germline V gene are SGHVS and FQNEAQ. Here the CDR3 DNA reads TGTGCCAGCACCTTACCCGGGGGGGGGAGCTACAATGAGCAGTTCTTC. Amino acid sequence: CASTLPGGGSYNEQFF.

The chain recombines TRBV7-9 with TRBJ2-7; TRBD1 is a possible D gene (6 bases). CDR3 size: 14 residues. Germline V gives CDR1 SEHNR, CDR2 FQNEAQ (reference sequence). V was cut by 5 bases and J by 2 bases, with 13 bases left in between. The CDR3, as DNA: TGTGCCAGCAGCGACCGGGACAAACCCTACGAGCAGTACTTC. Amino acid sequence: CASSDRDKPYEQYF.

This clonotype was seen repeatedly, ten times or more. The rearrangement links TRBV6-2 or TRBV6-3 to TRBJ2-1; no clear D gene. Trimming took 1 base from V and 8 from J, leaving 9 bases between them. This CDR3 is built from 13 residues. Germline CDR1 is MNHEY and CDR2 is SVGEGT. The chain's CDR3 is CASSYLVRDEQFF. CDR3 sequence (DNA): TGTGCCAGCAGTTACTTGGTAAGGGATGAGCAGTTCTTC.